This T cell receptor (beta chain) was profiled in a study of cytomegalovirus exposure and HLA in healthy donors. Study-wide background: There were approximately 400 genotyped donors. Of these, roughly 80% fell in the genetic ancestry cluster associated with self-reported Caucasian donors.

These donors, healthy bone marrow donors, were studied. Deletions cut 8 bases from V and 0 bases from J, with 13 bases between. CDR1 and CDR2 (germline): LNHDA, SQIVND (reference sequence). This CDR3 comprises 14 residues. Study results and caveats: Fewer N-insertions (relative to the approximately 700-donor mean) were reportedly seen in an Asian-associated ancestry cluster in a later analysis. According to the study, around 180 TCR beta chains were cytomegalovirus-associated.

The study ran its PCR with 60 Vbeta and 13 Jbeta primers. Some clones are missing from TCRdb's copy, which holds only in-frame ones; the method was immunoSEQ multiplex PCR. The sample has about 110,000 clones, about four fifths seen once; the top ten hold 2.2%. On this clone: Its antigen is as yet unknown.

The clonotype originates from a woman younger than 45 in good health and CMV-seronegative. The material sequenced was PBMCs. The chain recombines TRBV19 with TRBJ1-1, with D possibly TRBD1 on 6 matching bases. The CDR3 sequence: CASAHTGMNTEAFF. CDR3 sequence (DNA): TGTGCCAGTGCCCATACAGGGATGAACACTGAAGCTTTCTTT.